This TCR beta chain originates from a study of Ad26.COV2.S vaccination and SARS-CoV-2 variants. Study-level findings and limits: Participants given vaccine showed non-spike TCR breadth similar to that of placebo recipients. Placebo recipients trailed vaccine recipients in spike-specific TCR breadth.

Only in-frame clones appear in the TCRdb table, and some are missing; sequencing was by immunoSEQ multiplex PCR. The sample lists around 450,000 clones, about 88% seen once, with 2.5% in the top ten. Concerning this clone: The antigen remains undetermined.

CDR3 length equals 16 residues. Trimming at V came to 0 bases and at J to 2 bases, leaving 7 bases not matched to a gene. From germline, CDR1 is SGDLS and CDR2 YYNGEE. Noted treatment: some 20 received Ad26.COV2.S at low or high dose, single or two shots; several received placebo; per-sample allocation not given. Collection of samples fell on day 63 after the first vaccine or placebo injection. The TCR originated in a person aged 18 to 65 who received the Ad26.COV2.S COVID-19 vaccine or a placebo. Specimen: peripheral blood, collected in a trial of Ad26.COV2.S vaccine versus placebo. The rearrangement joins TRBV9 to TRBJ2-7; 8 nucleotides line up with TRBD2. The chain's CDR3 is CASSVASGGAPYEQYF. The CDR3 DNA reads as TGTGCCAGCAGCGTAGCAAGCGGGGGTGCCCCCTACGAGCAGTACTTC. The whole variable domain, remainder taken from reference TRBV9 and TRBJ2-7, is DSGVTQTPKHLITATGQRVTLRCSPRSGDLSVYWYQQSLDQGLQFLIQYYNGEERAKGNILERFSAQQFPDLHSELNLSSLELGDSALYFCASSVASGGAPYEQYFGPGTRLTVT.